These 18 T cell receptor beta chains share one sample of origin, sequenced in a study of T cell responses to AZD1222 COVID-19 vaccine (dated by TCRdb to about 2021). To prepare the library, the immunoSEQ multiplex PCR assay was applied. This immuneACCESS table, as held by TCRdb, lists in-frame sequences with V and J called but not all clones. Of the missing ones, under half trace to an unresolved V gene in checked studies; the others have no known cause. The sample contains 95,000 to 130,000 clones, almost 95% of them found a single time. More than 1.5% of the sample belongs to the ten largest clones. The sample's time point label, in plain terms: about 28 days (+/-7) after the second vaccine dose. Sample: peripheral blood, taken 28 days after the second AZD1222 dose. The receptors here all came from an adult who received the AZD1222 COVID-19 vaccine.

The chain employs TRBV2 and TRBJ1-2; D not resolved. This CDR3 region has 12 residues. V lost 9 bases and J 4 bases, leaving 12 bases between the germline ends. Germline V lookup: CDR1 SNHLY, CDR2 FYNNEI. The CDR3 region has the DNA TGTGCCAGAACCGACCTGATCTATGGCTACACCTTC. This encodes CARTDLIYGYTF. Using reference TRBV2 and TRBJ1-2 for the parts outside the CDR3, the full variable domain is EPEVTQTPSHQVTQMGQEVILRCVPISNHLYFYWYRQILGQKVEFLVSFYNNEISEKSEIFDDQFSVERPDGSNFTLKIRSTKLEDSAMYFCARTDLIYGYTFGSGTRLTVV.

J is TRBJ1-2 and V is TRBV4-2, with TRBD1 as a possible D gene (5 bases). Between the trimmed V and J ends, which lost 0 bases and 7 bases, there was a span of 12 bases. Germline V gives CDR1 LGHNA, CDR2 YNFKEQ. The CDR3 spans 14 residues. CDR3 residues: CASSQDQGLFGYTF. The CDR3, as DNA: TGTGCCAGCAGCCAAGACCAGGGCCTCTTTGGCTACACCTTC.

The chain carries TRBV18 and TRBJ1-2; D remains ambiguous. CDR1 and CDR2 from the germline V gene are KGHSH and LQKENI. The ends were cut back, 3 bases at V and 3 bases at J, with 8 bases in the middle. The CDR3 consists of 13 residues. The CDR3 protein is CASSPGPDYGYTF. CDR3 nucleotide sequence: TGTGCCAGCTCACCGGGTCCAGACTATGGCTACACCTTC.

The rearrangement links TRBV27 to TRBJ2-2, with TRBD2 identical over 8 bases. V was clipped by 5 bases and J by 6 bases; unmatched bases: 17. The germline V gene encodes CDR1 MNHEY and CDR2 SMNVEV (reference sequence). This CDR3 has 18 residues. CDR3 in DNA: TGTGCCAGCAGTCAATCTAGCTTCTCGGGAGGGCTCGCCGGGGAGCTGTTTTTT. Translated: CASSQSSFSGGLAGELFF.

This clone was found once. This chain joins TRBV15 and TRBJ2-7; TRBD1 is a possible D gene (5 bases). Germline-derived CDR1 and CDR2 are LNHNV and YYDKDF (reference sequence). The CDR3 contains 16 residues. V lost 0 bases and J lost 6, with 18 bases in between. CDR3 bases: TGTGCCACCAGCAGAGATGGAACAGGCCTCGGCGGCGAGCAGTACTTC. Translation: CATSRDGTGLGGEQYF.

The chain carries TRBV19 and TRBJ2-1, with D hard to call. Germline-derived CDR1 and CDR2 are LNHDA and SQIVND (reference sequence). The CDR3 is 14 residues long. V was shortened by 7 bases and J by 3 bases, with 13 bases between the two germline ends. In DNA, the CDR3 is TGTGCCAGTAAAATCAGCTCAGGCTACAATGAGCAGTTCTTC. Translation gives CASKISSGYNEQFF.

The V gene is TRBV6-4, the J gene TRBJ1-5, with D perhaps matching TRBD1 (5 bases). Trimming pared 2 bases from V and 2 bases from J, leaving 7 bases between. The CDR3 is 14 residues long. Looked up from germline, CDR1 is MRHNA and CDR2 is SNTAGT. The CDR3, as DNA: TGTGCCAGCAGTGACGGGGCCGGCAATCAGCCCCAGCATTTT. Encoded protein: CASSDGAGNQPQHF.

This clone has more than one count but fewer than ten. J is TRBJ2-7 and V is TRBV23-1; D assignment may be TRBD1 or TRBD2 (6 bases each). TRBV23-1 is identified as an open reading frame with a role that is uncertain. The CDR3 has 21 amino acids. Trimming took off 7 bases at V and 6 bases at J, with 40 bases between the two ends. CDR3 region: CASTGDYQGQGGSGIPSEQYF. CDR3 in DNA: TGCGCCAGCACCGGGGATTATCAGGGGCAGGGAGGATCGGGTATACCGAGCGAGCAGTACTTC.

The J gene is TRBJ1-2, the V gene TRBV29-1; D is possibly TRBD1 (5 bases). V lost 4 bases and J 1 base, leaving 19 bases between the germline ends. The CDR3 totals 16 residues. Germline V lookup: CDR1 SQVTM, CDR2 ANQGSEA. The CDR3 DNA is TGCAGCGTTGTAGCCAGGGAGATTGTGGGTAACTATGGCTACACCTTC. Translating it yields CSVVAREIVGNYGYTF.

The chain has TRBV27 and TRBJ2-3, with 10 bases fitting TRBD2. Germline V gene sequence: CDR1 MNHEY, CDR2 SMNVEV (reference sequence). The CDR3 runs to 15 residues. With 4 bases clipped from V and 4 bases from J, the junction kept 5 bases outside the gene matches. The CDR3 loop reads CASSSPLAGADTQYF. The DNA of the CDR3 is TGTGCCAGCAGTTCCCCCCTAGCGGGAGCAGATACGCAGTATTTT.

CDR3 nucleotide sequence: TGCGCCAGCAGCTTTTCCGGGACAGATAATGAAAAACTGTTTTTT. This sequence encodes CASSFSGTDNEKLFF. The chain combines TRBV5-1 with TRBJ1-4; 7 bases align to TRBD1. V lost 2 bases and J lost 4; bases outside the gene matches: 5. CDR3 length equals 15 residues. Per germline, CDR1 SGHRS and CDR2 YFSETQ.

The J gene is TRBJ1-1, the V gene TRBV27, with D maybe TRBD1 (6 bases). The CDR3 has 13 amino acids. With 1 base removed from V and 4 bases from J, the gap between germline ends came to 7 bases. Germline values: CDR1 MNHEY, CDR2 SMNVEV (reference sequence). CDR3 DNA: TGTGCCAGCAGTTTATACAGGGTCACTGAAGCTTTCTTT. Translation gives CASSLYRVTEAFF.

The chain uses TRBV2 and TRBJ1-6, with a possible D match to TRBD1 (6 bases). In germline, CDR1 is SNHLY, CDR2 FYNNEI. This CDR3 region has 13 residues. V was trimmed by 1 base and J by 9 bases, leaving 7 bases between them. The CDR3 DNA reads TGTGCCAGCAGTGAAGAGGGGGGTTCACCCCTCCACTTT. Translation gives CASSEEGGSPLHF.

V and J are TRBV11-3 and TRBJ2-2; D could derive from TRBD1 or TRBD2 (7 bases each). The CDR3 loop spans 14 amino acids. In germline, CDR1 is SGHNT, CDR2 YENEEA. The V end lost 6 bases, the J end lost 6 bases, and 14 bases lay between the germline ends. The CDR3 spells CASRRQGGAGELFF. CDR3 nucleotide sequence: TGTGCCAGCAGGCGCCAGGGGGGGGCCGGGGAGCTGTTTTTT.

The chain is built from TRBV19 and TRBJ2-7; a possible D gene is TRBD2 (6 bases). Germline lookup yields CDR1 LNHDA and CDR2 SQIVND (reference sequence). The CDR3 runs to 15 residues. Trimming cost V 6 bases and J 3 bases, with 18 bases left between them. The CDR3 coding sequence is TGTGCCAGTAGCCGTGGGGACTTGATGGGCTACGAGCAGTACTTC. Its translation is CASSRGDLMGYEQYF.

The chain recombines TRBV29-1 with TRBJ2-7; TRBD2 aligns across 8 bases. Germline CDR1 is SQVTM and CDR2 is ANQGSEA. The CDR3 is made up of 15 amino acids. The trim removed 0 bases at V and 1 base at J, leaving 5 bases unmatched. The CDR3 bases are TGCAGCGTTGAAGATCGGGGGGGCCCTTCCTACGAGCAGTACTTC. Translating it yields CSVEDRGGPSYEQYF.

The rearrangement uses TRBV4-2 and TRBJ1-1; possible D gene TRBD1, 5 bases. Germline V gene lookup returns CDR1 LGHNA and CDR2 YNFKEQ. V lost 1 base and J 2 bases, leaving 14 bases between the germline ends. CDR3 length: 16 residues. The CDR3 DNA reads TGTGCCAGCAGCCAAGGGTCGGGACGCCTTAACACTGAAGCTTTCTTT. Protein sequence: CASSQGSGRLNTEAFF.

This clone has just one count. The CDR3 DNA reads TGTGCCAGCTCCCGGGACAGGGGGAACTACGAGCAGTACTTC. Translation: CASSRDRGNYEQYF. The V and J genes are TRBV18 and TRBJ2-7; TRBD1 matches 11 bases. CDR1 and CDR2 from the germline V gene are KGHSH and LQKENI. Trimming at V came to 6 bases and at J to 3 bases, leaving 4 bases not matched to a gene. This CDR3 has 14 amino acids.